The clone carrying this T cell receptor beta chain was counted between two and nine times. The data originate from a study of OX40 agonist ivuxolimab in advanced cancers. CDR3 length: 15 residues. V was pared by 4 bases and J by 2 bases, with 9 bases of the junction left unmatched. Germline V CDR1 and CDR2: SQVTM, ANQGSEA. Assay: immunoSEQ multiplex PCR; the TCRdb copy retains only in-frame clones and omits some. The sample includes just under 85,000 clones, over 65% of them seen just once. The clonotype was recovered from an adult with an advanced solid tumor such as melanoma, head and neck, liver or kidney cancer. The specimen comprised CD4+ or CD8+ T cells sorted from blood, sampled in a trial of the OX40 agonist ivuxolimab. V gene TRBV29-1 combines with J gene TRBJ1-2; TRBD1 matches at 8 bases. This CDR3 reads CSVVKIGDRNYGYTF. CDR3 sequence (DNA): TGCAGCGTTGTTAAAATTGGGGACAGGAACTATGGCTACACCTTC. Complete variable domain (other parts from reference TRBV29-1 and TRBJ1-2): SAVISQKPSRDICQRGTSLTIQCQVDSQVTMMFWYRQQPGQSLTLIATANQGSEATYESGFVIDKFPISRPNLTFSTLTVSNMSPEDSSIYLCSVVKIGDRNYGYTFGSGTRLTVV.